Presented here are 13 T cell receptor beta chains from one specimen sequenced in a study of PD-1 blockade in classical Hodgkin lymphoma. Sequencing used immunoSEQ multiplex PCR; TCRdb keeps in-frame clones, though not all of them. The data contain some 96,000 clones, roughly 91% of them seen just once; the ten biggest clones take up roughly 2.1%. Documented time point: cycle 4 day 1 (C4D1), after 5 to 7 weeks of nivolumab. Every patient had relapsed following autologous stem cell transplantation, and cohorts differed in brentuximab vedotin exposure. Source: peripheral blood mononuclear cells (PBMCs), taken before the fourth cycle of nivolumab. Receptors were obtained from a human donor with classical Hodgkin lymphoma.

This chain uses TRBV11-2 with TRBJ1-1; D is uncertain. This CDR3 comprises 15 residues. V lost 3 bases and J 1 base, leaving 12 bases between the germline ends. CDR1 and CDR2 from the germline V gene are SGHAT and FQNNGV. CDR3 sequence: CASSFLGNSNTEAFF. In DNA form, the CDR3 reads TGTGCCAGCAGCTTTTTGGGGAATTCGAACACTGAAGCTTTCTTT.

This rearrangement joins TRBV7-9 to TRBJ2-3; weak D call: TRBD1 (6 bases). The germline V and J ends were trimmed by 2 bases and 0 bases, with 12 bases remaining between them. CDR1 is SEHNR and CDR2 is FQNEAQ in the germline V gene (reference sequence). The CDR3 covers 16 residues. Here the CDR3 DNA reads TGTGCCAGCAGCTTACTCACAGGGTCCAGCACAGATACGCAGTATTTT. This translates into CASSLLTGSSTDTQYF.

The gene calls are TRBV10-3 and TRBJ2-1; tentative D call: TRBD2 (6 bases). Germline V gene lookup returns CDR1 ENHRY and CDR2 SYGVKD. Trimming shortened V by 6 bases and J by 7 bases, and 16 bases separated the two germline ends. This CDR3 comprises 14 residues. The CDR3 protein is CAISPGLHDNEQFF. The CDR3 DNA reads as TGTGCCATCAGCCCGGGACTCCACGATAATGAGCAGTTCTTC.

The chain is built from TRBV28 and TRBJ2-7, with unresolved D. The V and J ends lost 1 base and 2 bases respectively, with 18 bases between them. The CDR3 runs 17 residues. Germline CDR1 and CDR2: MDHEN and SYDVKM. CDR3 DNA sequence: TGTGCCAGCAGTTTATTGGCCTCGACTTACGGAACCTACGAGCAGTACTTC. Translation: CASSLLASTYGTYEQYF. Variable domain in full (rest from reference TRBV28 and TRBJ2-7): DVKVTQSSRYLVKRTGEKVFLECVQDMDHENMFWYRQDPGLGLRLIYFSYDVKMKEKGDIPEGYSVSREKKERFSLILESASTNQTSMYLCASSLLASTYGTYEQYFGPGTRLTVT.

The chain employs TRBV4-2 and TRBJ1-4; D call uncertain. Germline V gene data show CDR1 as LGHNA and CDR2 as YNFKEQ. There are 12 residues in the CDR3. Trimming cost V 5 bases and J 8 bases, with 9 bases left between them. The CDR3 DNA is TGTGCCAGCAGCTTGACGAAGGAAAAACTGTTTTTT. Protein product: CASSLTKEKLFF.

The chain has TRBV27 and TRBJ2-7; 8 bases agree with TRBD2. The ends lost 6 bases at V and 0 bases at J; junction bases unmatched: 4. Germline V lookup: CDR1 MNHEY, CDR2 SMNVEV (reference sequence). The CDR3 runs 14 residues. In DNA, the CDR3 is TGTGCCAGCAGCCAAAGCGGGGGCTCCTACGAGCAGTACTTC. This translates into CASSQSGGSYEQYF.

The chain couples TRBV7-9 to TRBJ2-7; TRBD1 agrees at 11 bases. Germline trimming cut 4 bases from V and 6 bases from J; bases unmatched to any gene: 5. The CDR3 length is 14 residues. Germline assignment: CDR1 SEHNR and CDR2 FQNEAQ (reference sequence). In DNA, the CDR3 is TGTGCCAGCAGCTCGGACAGGGGGCGCTTCGAGCAGTACTTC. This gives the protein CASSSDRGRFEQYF.

V usage is TRBV5-6 and J usage is TRBJ2-2; 14 bases are a match to TRBD2. Trimming at V came to 9 bases and at J to 5 bases, leaving 3 bases not matched to a gene. Germline CDR1 and CDR2: SGHDT and YYEEEE. The CDR3 spans 14 residues. The DNA for the CDR3 is TGTGCCACCCGGACTAGCGGGAGGACCGGGGAGCTGTTTTTT. Translation: CATRTSGRTGELFF.

This chain joins TRBV19 and TRBJ1-4; 8 bases agree with TRBD1. Germline values: CDR1 LNHDA, CDR2 SQIVND (reference sequence). V dropped 5 bases and J dropped 3; count of bases not matched to a gene: 5. This CDR3 contains 15 residues. CDR3 in amino acids: CASSGDRFANEKLFF. CDR3 in DNA: TGTGCCAGTAGTGGGGACAGGTTTGCTAATGAAAAACTGTTTTTT.

This chain joins TRBV10-1 and TRBJ2-7; D gene ambiguous. The CDR3 runs to 11 residues. CDR1 and CDR2 from the germline V gene are WNHNN and SYGVQD (reference sequence). Deletions cut 8 bases from V and 0 bases from J, with 5 bases between. In DNA, the CDR3 is TGCGCCAGCGCAAGCTCCTACGAGCAGTACTTC. Its protein is CASASSYEQYF.

The V and J genes are TRBV10-2 and TRBJ1-1; 8 positions match TRBD1. The CDR3 sequence is 15 residues long. V lost 10 bases and J lost 0; bases outside the gene matches: 10. Germline assignment: CDR1 WSHSY and CDR2 SAAADI. The CDR3 loop is CATVDRGFMNTEAFF. CDR3 DNA sequence: TGCGCCACCGTTGACAGGGGCTTCATGAACACTGAAGCTTTCTTT.

This chain links TRBV7-9 with TRBJ2-1; 11 nucleotides agree with TRBD2. V dropped 3 bases and J dropped 10; count of bases not matched to a gene: 11. The germline CDR1 and CDR2 sequences are SEHNR and FQNEAQ (reference sequence). The length of the CDR3 is 16 residues. Here the CDR3 DNA reads TGTGCCAGCAGCTTTTCCGGGACTAGCGGACCTTTGGAGCAGTTCTTC. Translation gives CASSFSGTSGPLEQFF.

CDR3 region: CASSFRGTSGNTIYF. The CDR3 bases are TGTGCCAGCAGCTTCCGGGGAACCTCTGGAAACACCATATATTTT. The J gene is TRBJ1-3, the V gene TRBV11-2; no clear D gene. Trimming removed 3 bases from V and 0 bases from J, with 9 bases in between. Germline V CDR1 and CDR2: SGHAT, FQNNGV. This CDR3 comprises 15 residues.